What follows are 19 T cell receptor beta chains derived from one specimen sequenced in a study of tumor-infiltrating lymphocytes in primary liver carcinoma (dated by TCRdb to 2016 to 2017). TCRdb records Illumina HiSeq 2500 as the sequencer. Using a constant-region primer and ProtoScript II reverse transcriptase, TCRbeta-specific cDNA was reverse-transcribed from 500 to 650 ng total RNA. Construction of the TCRbeta libraries relied on three nested rounds of multiplex PCR, following a slightly modified ARM-PCR procedure. The first two PCR rounds used multiplex TRBV1-TRBV30 forward primers with a Cbeta reverse primer, each for approximately 11 cycles. TCRdb reran the public reads through fastp at Q25 and MiXCR, keeping productive beta chains. CDR3 protein sequences are deduplicated, and each keeps its most common genes and DNA. A total of approximately 110,000 distinct CDR3 sequences appear in this sample, around 64% of them only once. The top ten clonotypes cover roughly 7.9% of the sample.

Total RNA and DNA were co-extracted without cell sorting from roughly 20-30 mg of bulk tissue using the AllPrep DNA/RNA mini kit. Input material: liver tumor tissue from sampling region 3. The sample's cell subset or site label, in plain terms: tumor region T3, left-lateral pole. Receptor source: a woman in her fifties or sixties with primary liver carcinoma and hepatitis B virus infection.

As for this clonotype: This may be a read error: a much more frequent sequence differs by one nucleotide. The chain is built from TRBV6-2 or TRBV6-3 and TRBJ2-1; D call uncertain. The CDR3 contains 18 residues. Germline lookup yields CDR1 MNHEY and CDR2 SVGEGT. The CDR3 is CGSSYLVLSRTSYNEQFF. DNA of the CDR3: TGTGGCAGCAGTTACCTGGTTCTAAGCCGAACTTCTTACAATGAGCAGTTCTTC.

About this clonotype itself: A junction end diverges from the germline sequence, so it may reflect a read error. V and J are TRBV11-2 and TRBJ2-3, with 8 positions matching TRBD2. CDR3 length: 15 amino acids. The germline V gene has CDR1 SGHAT and CDR2 FQNNGV. CDR3 residues: CTSRLEAGGTDTRYF. CDR3 DNA: TGTACCAGCAGACTAGAGGCGGGAGGCACGGATACGCGGTATTTT.

To note about this clonotype: One junction end does not reproduce the germline sequence, and a read error may be involved. J is TRBJ2-1 and V is TRBV11-2; D uncertain. The germline gives CDR1 SGHAT, CDR2 FQNNGV. The CDR3 covers 15 residues. CDR3 sequence (DNA): TGCGCCAGCAGCTTAGTAGGCGGCACTTCCTGTGGGCCGTTCTTC. It yields the protein CASSLVGGTSCGPFF. The full variable domain, its missing parts supplied by reference TRBV11-2 and TRBJ2-1, is EAGVAQSPRYKIIEKRQSVAFWCNPISGHATLYWYQQILGQGPKLLIQFQNNGVVDDSQLPKDRFSAERLKGVDSTLKIQPAKLEDSAVYLCASSLVGGTSCGPFFGPGTRLTVL.

The gene calls are TRBV29-1 and TRBJ2-7; a possible D gene is TRBD1 (5 bases). CDR1 and CDR2 (germline): SQVTM, ANQGSEA. CDR3 length: 12 amino acids. CDR3 region: CRVADTMYEQYV. In DNA form, the CDR3 reads TGCAGGGTCGCGGACACTATGTACGAGCAGTACGTC.

Regarding this clonotype: A read error may account for a junction end that differs from germline. CDR3 bases: TGTACCAGTAGTTTAGACCTAGCGGGAACTGGGGCCAACGTCCTGACTTTC. It yields the protein CTSSLDLAGTGANVLTF. The rearrangement joins TRBV12-3 or TRBV12-4 to TRBJ2-6; 9 bases agree with TRBD2. The CDR3 spans 17 residues.

The chain couples TRBV12-3 or TRBV12-4 to TRBJ2-1; D tentatively reads TRBD1 or TRBD2 (6 bases each). The CDR3 runs 14 residues. V was shortened by 5 bases and J by 12 bases, with 20 bases between the two germline ends. The CDR3 is CASSDRRRHGGQFF. CDR3 sequence (DNA): TGTGCCAGCAGTGACAGGCGCCGTCACGGGGGGCAGTTCTTC.

The chain uses TRBV2 and TRBJ1-5; TRBD1 might be the D (6 bases). This CDR3 has 14 amino acids. Germline lookup yields CDR1 SNHLY and CDR2 FYNNEI. Trimming cost V 1 base and J 2 bases, with 6 bases left between them. CDR3 sequence: CASSEDRGNQPQHF. DNA of the CDR3: TGTGCCAGCAGTGAAGACAGGGGCAATCAGCCCCAGCATTTT.

Points on this clonotype: At one end the junction does not follow the germline gene, possibly because of a read error. J is TRBJ2-5 and V is TRBV29-1, with D tentatively TRBD2 (6 bases). The CDR3 runs 14 residues. Per germline, CDR1 SQVTM and CDR2 ANQGSEA. In DNA form, the CDR3 reads TGCGGCGTTCCAGAATGGCGGGATGGAGAGACCAAGTACTTC. This gives the protein CGVPEWRDGETKYF.

This clonotype was detected many times. V and J are TRBV10-2 and TRBJ2-5; D remains ambiguous. Germline-derived CDR1 and CDR2 are WSHSY and SAAADI. The V end lost 3 bases, the J end lost 1 base, and 6 bases lay between the germline ends. This CDR3 comprises 13 residues. CDR3 DNA sequence: TGCGCCAGCAGTGATGGAATCCAAGAGACCCAGTACTTC. Translation: CASSDGIQETQYF.

In regard to this clonotype: An end of the junction differs from the germline gene, which may be a read error. The gene calls are TRBV11-2 and TRBJ2-1, with 11 positions matching TRBD2. This CDR3 is built from 17 residues. Per the germline V gene, CDR1 is SGHAT and CDR2 is FQNNGV. The chain's CDR3 is CVSSSTPGTSGHNEQLF. CDR3 sequence (DNA): TGTGTCAGCAGCTCAACTCCCGGGACTAGCGGACACAATGAGCAGTTATTC.

Concerning this clonotype itself: One end of the junction is discordant with germline, which a read error may explain. V usage is TRBV29-1 and J usage is TRBJ1-2; tentative D call: TRBD1 (5 bases). The CDR3 has 15 residues. The V gene's germline CDR1 is SQVTM and CDR2 ANQGSEA. CDR3 region: CSIDRGAVGAGGYTF. CDR3 DNA sequence: TGCAGCATTGATCGGGGTGCAGTAGGGGCCGGCGGCTACACATTC.

In the case of this clonotype: This CDR3 is missing its conserved last phenylalanine or tryptophan, likely due to a read error. This sequence joins TRBV11-2 and TRBJ2-2; 9 nucleotides agree with TRBD1. Germline V gene sequence: CDR1 SGHAT, CDR2 FQNNGV. The CDR3 runs to 15 residues. DNA for the CDR3: TGTGCCAGGAGCTTGGGACAGGGATACACCGGGGAGCTGTTTGTT. Translating gives CARSLGQGYTGELFV.

Remarks on this clonotype: At one of its ends the junction is not consistent with the germline gene, which may arise from a read error. The chain couples TRBV11-2 to TRBJ1-3; TRBD1 matches at 9 bases. In germline, CDR1 is SGHAT, CDR2 FQNNGV. The CDR3 has 19 residues. The CDR3: CPSNSRPDRGAYSGSTIYF. As DNA, the CDR3 is TGTCCCAGCAACTCACGCCCGGACAGGGGAGCGTACTCTGGAAGCACCATATATTTT.

This clonotype is labeled as medium-sized. The chain links TRBV11-2 to TRBJ2-2, with D possibly matching TRBD1 (5 bases). Between the trimmed V and J ends, which lost 8 bases and 1 base, there was a span of 8 bases. The CDR3 sequence is 13 residues long. CDR1 and CDR2 (germline): SGHAT, FQNNGV. In nucleotides, the CDR3 is TGTGCCAGCGGCAGGGAGAACACCGGGGAGCTGTTTTTT. Translated: CASGRENTGELFF.

This clonotype was detected many times. This rearrangement joins TRBV7-9 to TRBJ2-3; D not resolved. Trimming took 3 bases from V and 5 from J, leaving 18 bases between them. CDR1 and CDR2 (germline): SEHNR, FQNEAQ (reference sequence). This CDR3 is 16 amino acids long. The CDR3 coding sequence is TGTGCCAGCAGCTTTAGGGCTACGCGAAGAGGAGATACGCAGTATTTT. Translation: CASSFRATRRGDTQYF.

A remark on this clonotype: This may arise from a read error, as a much more abundant clone is one base away. This rearrangement joins TRBV7-8 to TRBJ2-5; D is unclear. Per the germline V gene, CDR1 is SGHVS and CDR2 is FQNEAQ. CDR3 length: 14 amino acids. CDR3 sequence: CAGSLSGSRETQYF. The CDR3 coding sequence is TGTGCCGGCAGCTTAAGTGGTAGTCGGGAGACCCAGTACTTC.

Regarding this clonotype: The junction differs from germline at one of its ends, possibly a read error. This chain connects TRBV11-2 to TRBJ1-1; no reliable D call. The germline V gene encodes CDR1 SGHAT and CDR2 FQNNGV. The CDR3 totals 13 residues. CDR3 loop: CASSFERNTEASF. The CDR3 DNA reads TGTGCCAGTAGCTTCGAGAGGAACACTGAAGCTTCCTTT.

Worth noting for this clonotype: One junction end disagrees with the germline gene, perhaps due to a read error. The chain carries TRBV11-2 and TRBJ2-1; 12 bases map to TRBD2. The length of the CDR3 is 17 residues. CDR1 and CDR2 from the germline V gene are SGHAT and FQNNGV. The CDR3 reads CPSSLIQRLAGDHEQFF. In DNA, the CDR3 is TGTCCCAGCAGCTTAATTCAGAGACTAGCGGGAGACCATGAGCAGTTCTTC. Complete variable domain (other parts from reference TRBV11-2 and TRBJ2-1): EAGVAQSPRYKIIEKRQSVAFWCNPISGHATLYWYQQILGQGPKLLIQFQNNGVVDDSQLPKDRFSAERLKGVDSTLKIQPAKLEDSAVYLCPSSLIQRLAGDHEQFFGPGTRLTVL.

This clonotype was counted at least ten times. The chain couples TRBV14 to TRBJ2-5, with D uncertain. V was pared by 0 bases and J by 1 base, with 12 bases between. The CDR3 spans 16 residues. CDR1 and CDR2 from the germline V gene are SGHDN and FVKESK. The CDR3 coding sequence is TGTGCCAGCAGCCAAGAGGGTACAGTGATCCAAGAGACCCAGTACTTC. It specifies CASSQEGTVIQETQYF.